Following are 8 T cell receptor beta chains from one sample sequenced in a study of cytomegalovirus exposure and HLA in healthy donors. The primer mix had 60 Vbeta and 13 Jbeta primers. Here immunoSEQ multiplex PCR was the method, and the copy in TCRdb shows in-frame clones only, minus some. The sample lists under 200,000 clones, 76% occurring once. Sequencing was carried out using PBMCs. The origin of the receptors is a female donor in good health and CMV-seronegative.

V and J are TRBV28 and TRBJ1-5; 7 nucleotides align to TRBD1. The junction had 9 bases not matched to a gene; V was cut back by 5 bases and J by 2 bases. Germline assignment: CDR1 MDHEN and CDR2 SYDVKM. The CDR3 has 16 amino acids. This CDR3 is CASSPLGQVGNQPQHF. The CDR3 DNA sequence: TGTGCCAGCAGTCCCCTCGGACAGGTCGGCAATCAGCCCCAGCATTTT.

The chain employs TRBV28 and TRBJ2-1; possible D gene TRBD1, 5 bases. Trimming pared 3 bases from V and 6 bases from J, leaving 6 bases between. The germline V gene has CDR1 MDHEN and CDR2 SYDVKM. The CDR3 length is 12 residues. CDR3 coding DNA: TGTGCCAGCAGTTTGGGGCCCAATGAGCAGTTCTTC. This gives the protein CASSLGPNEQFF.

The genes are TRBV5-1 and TRBJ1-1, with D hard to call. Deletions cut 6 bases from V and 0 bases from J, with 12 bases between. CDR1 and CDR2 (germline): SGHRS, YFSETQ. This CDR3 is 14 amino acids long. CDR3 residues: CASTDRGLNTEAFF. CDR3 nucleotide sequence: TGCGCCAGCACTGATCGGGGTTTGAACACTGAAGCTTTCTTT.

The chain is built from TRBV7-2 and TRBJ2-3; D may be TRBD2 (5 bases). This CDR3 has 14 amino acids. Looked up from germline, CDR1 is SGHTA and CDR2 is FQGNSA. The ends were cut back, 5 bases at V and 2 bases at J, with 11 bases in the middle. CDR3 coding DNA: TGTGCCAGCAGCGGGAGCTTCTTCACAGATACGCAGTATTTT. As protein: CASSGSFFTDTQYF. Using reference TRBV7-2 and TRBJ2-3 for the parts outside the CDR3, the full variable domain is GAGVSQSPSNKVTEKGKDVELRCDPISGHTALYWYRQSLGQGLEFLIYFQGNSAPDKSGLPSDRFSAERTGGSVSTLTIQRTQQEDSAVYLCASSGSFFTDTQYFGPGTRLTVL.

The rearrangement uses TRBV5-1 and TRBJ2-3; 7 positions agree with TRBD2. The CDR3 length is 19 residues. Trimming at V came to 0 bases and at J to 2 bases, leaving 15 bases not matched to a gene. Germline lookup yields CDR1 SGHRS and CDR2 YFSETQ. CDR3 sequence (DNA): TGCGCCAGCAGCTTGGGGATCGCTTACATAGCGGGTACCACAGATACGCAGTATTTT. Amino acid sequence: CASSLGIAYIAGTTDTQYF. Full variable domain (outside the CDR3, taken from reference TRBV5-1 and TRBJ2-3): KAGVTQTPRYLIKTRGQQVTLSCSPISGHRSVSWYQQTPGQGLQFLFEYFSETQRNKGNFPGRFSGRQFSNSRSEMNVSTLELGDSALYLCASSLGIAYIAGTTDTQYFGPGTRLTVL.

The chain combines TRBV21-1 with TRBJ1-1; the D call of TRBD1 is as the table states it, not checked on the DNA. TRBV21-1 is an annotated pseudogene. This CDR3 is 15 amino acids long. Here the CDR3 reads CASSNNRDMNTEAFF. CDR3 nucleotide sequence: TGTGCCAGCAGCAACAACAGGGATATGAACACTGAAGCTTTCTTT.

This CDR3 is CASIPRARGYTF. The CDR3 bases are TGTGCCAGCATCCCGAGGGCGCGCGGCTACACCTTC. The chain is built from TRBV5-8 and TRBJ1-2; D not resolved. CDR1 is SGHTS, CDR2 YDEGEE, per germline. The V end lost 6 bases, the J end lost 8 bases, and 14 bases lay between the germline ends. This CDR3 is 12 amino acids long.

The rearrangement uses TRBV10-3 and TRBJ2-7, with 10 bases identical to TRBD1. The CDR3 extends over 14 amino acids. Germline lookup yields CDR1 ENHRY and CDR2 SYGVKD. V shed 6 bases, J shed 5 bases, and the junction held 7 bases outside the gene matches. In DNA, the CDR3 is TGTGCCATCAGGACGGGACAGGGGAACCACGAGCAGTACTTC. Translating it yields CAIRTGQGNHEQYF.